This TCR beta chain was found in a study of post-analysis software for immune sequencing data. As for the study in general: Multiple sclerosis in the patients followed relapsing-remitting, secondary progressive and progressive-relapsing courses.

A remark on this clonotype: The antigen remains unidentified.

cDNA libraries for TCR beta contained unique molecular identifiers. MiXCR, run by TCRdb on the PCR reads, gives a single entry per CDR3 protein. This sample has about 430,000 distinct CDR3 sequences, with about 40% found just once. Study outcomes and limitations: The authors found that F measure strongly co-clustered same-batch samples. Multiple sclerosis patients had significantly lower normalized Chao1 diversity than controls. Controls showed lower frequencies than patients for five TRBV segments, and TRBV5-6, TRBV5-1 and TRBV20-1 were among these.

The CDR3 has 15 amino acids. Germline V gene sequence: CDR1 SNHLY, CDR2 FYNNEI. The ends lost 3 bases at V and 11 bases at J; junction bases unmatched: 13. This TCR was recovered from a girl aged 2-10 years with multiple sclerosis. This sequence joins TRBV2 and TRBJ2-5; 9 bases line up with TRBD2. Sequencing used blood. The DNA of the CDR3 is TGTGCCAGCAGTGATCTGCGGGAGGGCCGATTGGCGCAGTACTTC. It translates to CASSDLREGRLAQYF. The entire variable domain, with the rest obtained from reference TRBV2 and TRBJ2-5, is as follows: EPEVTQTPSHQVTQMGQEVILRCVPISNHLYFYWYRQILGQKVEFLVSFYNNEISEKSEIFDDQFSVERPDGSNFTLKIRSTKLEDSAMYFCASSDLREGRLAQYFGPGTRLLVL.